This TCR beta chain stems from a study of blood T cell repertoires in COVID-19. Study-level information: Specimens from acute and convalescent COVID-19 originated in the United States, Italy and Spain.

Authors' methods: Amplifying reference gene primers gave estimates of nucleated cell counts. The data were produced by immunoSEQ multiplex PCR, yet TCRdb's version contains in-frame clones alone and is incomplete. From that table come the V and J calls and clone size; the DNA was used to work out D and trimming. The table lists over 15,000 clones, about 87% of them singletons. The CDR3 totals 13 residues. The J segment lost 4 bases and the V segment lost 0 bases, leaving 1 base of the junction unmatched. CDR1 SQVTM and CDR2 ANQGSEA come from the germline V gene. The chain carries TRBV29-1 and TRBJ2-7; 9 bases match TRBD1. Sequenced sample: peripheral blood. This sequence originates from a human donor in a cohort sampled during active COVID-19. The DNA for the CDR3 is TGCAGCGTTGAAGAGGGACAGGGTTACGAGCAGTACTTC. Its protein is CSVEEGQGYEQYF.